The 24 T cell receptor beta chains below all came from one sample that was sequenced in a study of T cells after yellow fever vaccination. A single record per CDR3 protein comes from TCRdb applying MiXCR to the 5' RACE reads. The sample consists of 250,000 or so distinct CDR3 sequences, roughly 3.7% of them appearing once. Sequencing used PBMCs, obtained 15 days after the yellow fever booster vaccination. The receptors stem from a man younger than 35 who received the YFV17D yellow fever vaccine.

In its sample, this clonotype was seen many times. The CDR3: CASRYGPGANEQFF. CDR3 coding DNA: TGTGCCAGCAGGTACGGCCCTGGGGCAAATGAGCAGTTCTTC. The V gene is TRBV5-4, the J gene TRBJ2-1; a possible D gene is TRBD1 (5 bases). Germline V gives CDR1 SGHNT, CDR2 YYREEE (reference sequence). V lost 5 bases and J 7 bases, leaving 16 bases between the germline ends. The CDR3 contains 14 residues.

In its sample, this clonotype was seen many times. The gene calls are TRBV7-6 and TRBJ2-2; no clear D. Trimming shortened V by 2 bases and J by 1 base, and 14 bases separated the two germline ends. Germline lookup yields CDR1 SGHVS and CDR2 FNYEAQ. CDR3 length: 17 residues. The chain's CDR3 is CASSLPGKPGNTGELFF. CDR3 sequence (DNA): TGTGCCAGCAGCTTACCTGGGAAGCCGGGGAACACCGGGGAGCTGTTTTTT.

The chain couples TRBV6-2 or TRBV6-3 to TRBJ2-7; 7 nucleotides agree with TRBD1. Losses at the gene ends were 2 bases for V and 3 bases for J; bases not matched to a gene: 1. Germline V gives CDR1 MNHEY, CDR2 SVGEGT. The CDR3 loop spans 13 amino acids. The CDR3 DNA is TGTGCCAGCAGTTACAGGGGGCTCTACGAGCAGTACTTC. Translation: CASSYRGLYEQYF.

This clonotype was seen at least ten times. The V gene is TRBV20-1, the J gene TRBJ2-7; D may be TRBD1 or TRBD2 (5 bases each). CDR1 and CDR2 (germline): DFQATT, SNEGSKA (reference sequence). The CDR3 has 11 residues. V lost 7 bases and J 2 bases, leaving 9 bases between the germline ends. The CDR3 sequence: CSVGDPYEQYV. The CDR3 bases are TGCAGTGTAGGGGACCCCTACGAGCAGTACGTC.

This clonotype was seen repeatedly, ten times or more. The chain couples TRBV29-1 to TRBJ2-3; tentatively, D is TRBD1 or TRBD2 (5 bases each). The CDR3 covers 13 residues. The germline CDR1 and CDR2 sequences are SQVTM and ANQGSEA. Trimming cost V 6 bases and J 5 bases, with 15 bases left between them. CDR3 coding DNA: TGCAGCGTACCCCAGGGCGGAGGAGATACGCAGTATTTT. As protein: CSVPQGGGDTQYF.

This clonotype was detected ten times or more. The CDR3 sequence: CASSQGQGAETQYF. The DNA for the CDR3 is TGTGCCAGCAGCCAAGGACAGGGGGCAGAGACCCAGTACTTC. The gene calls are TRBV7-9 and TRBJ2-5, with 11 bases aligning to TRBD1. CDR1 is SEHNR and CDR2 is FQNEAQ in the germline V gene (reference sequence). Germline trimming cut 5 bases from V and 4 bases from J; bases unmatched to any gene: 3. This CDR3 has 14 amino acids.

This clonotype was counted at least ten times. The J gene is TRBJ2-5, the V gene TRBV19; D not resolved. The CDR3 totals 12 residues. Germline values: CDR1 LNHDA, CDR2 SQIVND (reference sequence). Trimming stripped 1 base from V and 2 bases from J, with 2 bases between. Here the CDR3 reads CASSIGQETQYF. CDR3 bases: TGTGCCAGTAGTATAGGTCAAGAGACCCAGTACTTC.

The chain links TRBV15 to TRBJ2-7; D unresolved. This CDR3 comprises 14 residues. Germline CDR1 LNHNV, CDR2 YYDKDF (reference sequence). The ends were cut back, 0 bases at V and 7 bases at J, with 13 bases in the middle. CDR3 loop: CATSRDSRSGEQYF. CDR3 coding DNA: TGTGCCACCAGCAGAGATAGCAGGTCAGGTGAGCAGTACTTC.

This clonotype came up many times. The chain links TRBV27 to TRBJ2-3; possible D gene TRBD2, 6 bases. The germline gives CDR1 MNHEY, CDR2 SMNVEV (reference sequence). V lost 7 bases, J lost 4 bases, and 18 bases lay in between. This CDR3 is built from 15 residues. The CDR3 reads CASTDFREKPDTQYF. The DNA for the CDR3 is TGTGCCAGCACCGATTTTCGGGAGAAGCCAGATACGCAGTATTTT.

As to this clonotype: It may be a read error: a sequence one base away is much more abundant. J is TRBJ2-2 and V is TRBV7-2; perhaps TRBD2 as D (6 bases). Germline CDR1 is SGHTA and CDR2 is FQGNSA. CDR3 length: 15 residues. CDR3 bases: TGTGCCAGCAGCTTAGCCCCCAATACCGGCGGGGAGCCGTTTTTT. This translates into CASSLAPNTGGEPFF.

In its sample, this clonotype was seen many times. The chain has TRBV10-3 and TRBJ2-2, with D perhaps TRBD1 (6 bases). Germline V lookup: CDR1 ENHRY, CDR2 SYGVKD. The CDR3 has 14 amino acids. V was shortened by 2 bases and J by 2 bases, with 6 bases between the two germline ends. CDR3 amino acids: CAISEGTNTGELFF. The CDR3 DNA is TGTGCCATCAGTGAGGGGACAAACACCGGGGAGCTGTTTTTT.

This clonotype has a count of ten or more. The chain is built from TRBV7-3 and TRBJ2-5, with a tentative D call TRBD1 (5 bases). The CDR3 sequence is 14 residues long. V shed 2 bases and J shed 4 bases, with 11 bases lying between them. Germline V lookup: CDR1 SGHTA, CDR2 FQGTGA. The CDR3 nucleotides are TGTGCCAGCAGCTTAGCAGGGTGGGCAGAGACCCAGTACTTC. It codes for CASSLAGWAETQYF.

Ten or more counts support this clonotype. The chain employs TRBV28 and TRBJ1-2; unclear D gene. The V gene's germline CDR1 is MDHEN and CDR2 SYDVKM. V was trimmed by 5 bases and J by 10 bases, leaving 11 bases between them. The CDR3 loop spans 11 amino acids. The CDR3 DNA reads TGTGCCAGCAGTCTATCCCGGGCCTACACCTTC. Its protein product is CASSLSRAYTF.

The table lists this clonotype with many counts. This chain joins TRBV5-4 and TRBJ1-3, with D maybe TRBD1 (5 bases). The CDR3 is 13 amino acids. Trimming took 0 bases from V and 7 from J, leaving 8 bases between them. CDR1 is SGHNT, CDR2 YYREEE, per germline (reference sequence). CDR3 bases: TGTGCCAGCAGCTTGGCCCAGGGCAACACCATATATTTT. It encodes CASSLAQGNTIYF.

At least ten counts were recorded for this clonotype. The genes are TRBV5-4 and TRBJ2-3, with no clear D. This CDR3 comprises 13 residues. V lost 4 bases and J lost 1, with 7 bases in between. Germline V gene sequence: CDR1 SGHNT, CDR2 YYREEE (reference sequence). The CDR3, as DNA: TGTGCCAGCAGCGGACCCCGCACAGATACGCAGTATTTT. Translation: CASSGPRTDTQYF.

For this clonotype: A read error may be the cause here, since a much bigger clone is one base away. The CDR3 protein is CASSSSPAITEAFF. The CDR3 nucleotides are TGTGCCAGCAGCTCGAGTCCCGCGATCACTGAAGCTTTCTTT. The chain joins TRBV7-6 to TRBJ1-1; D remains unclear. The germline gives CDR1 SGHVS, CDR2 FNYEAQ. This CDR3 is 14 amino acids long. Trimming stripped 4 bases from V and 4 bases from J, with 13 bases between.

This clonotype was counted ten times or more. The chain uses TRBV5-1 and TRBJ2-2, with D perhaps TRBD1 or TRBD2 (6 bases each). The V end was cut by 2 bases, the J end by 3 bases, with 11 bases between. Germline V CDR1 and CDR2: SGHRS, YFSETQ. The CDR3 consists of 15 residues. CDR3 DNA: TGCGCCAGCAGCTTTACGGGGGCCCACACCGGGGAGCTGTTTTTT. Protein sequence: CASSFTGAHTGELFF.

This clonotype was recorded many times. CDR3 in amino acids: CASSLDAFSYEQYF. The CDR3 bases are TGTGCCAGCAGCTTAGATGCGTTCTCCTACGAGCAGTACTTC. This rearrangement joins TRBV7-8 to TRBJ2-7; D remains ambiguous. Germline V gene sequence: CDR1 SGHVS, CDR2 FQNEAQ. The V and J ends lost 1 base and 0 bases respectively, with 7 bases between them. The CDR3 has 14 residues.

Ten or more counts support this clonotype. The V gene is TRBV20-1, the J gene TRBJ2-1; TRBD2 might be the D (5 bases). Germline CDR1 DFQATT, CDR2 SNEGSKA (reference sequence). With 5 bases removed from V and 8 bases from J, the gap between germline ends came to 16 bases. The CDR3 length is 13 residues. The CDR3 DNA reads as TGCAGTGCTTGGACGGGGAGCCGGGATGAGCAGTTCTTC. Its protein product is CSAWTGSRDEQFF.

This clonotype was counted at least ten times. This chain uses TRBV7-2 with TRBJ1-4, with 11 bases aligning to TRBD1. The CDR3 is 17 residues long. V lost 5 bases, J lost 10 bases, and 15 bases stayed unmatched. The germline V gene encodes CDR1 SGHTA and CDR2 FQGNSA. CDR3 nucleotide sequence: TGTGCCAGCAGCCGAGGCCGAGTGAGGACAGGGGGCGGAAAACTGTTTTTT. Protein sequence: CASSRGRVRTGGGKLFF.

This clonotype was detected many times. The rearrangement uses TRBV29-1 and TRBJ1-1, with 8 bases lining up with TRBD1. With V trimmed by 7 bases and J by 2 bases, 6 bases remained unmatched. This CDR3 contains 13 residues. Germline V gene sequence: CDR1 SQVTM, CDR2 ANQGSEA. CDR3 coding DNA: TGCAGCGCATCGACAGGGGCAAACACTGAAGCTTTCTTT. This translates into CSASTGANTEAFF.

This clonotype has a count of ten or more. CDR3 in DNA: TGCAGCGTTGCACGAGGGACAGATACGCAGTATTTT. This translates into CSVARGTDTQYF. V usage is TRBV29-1 and J usage is TRBJ2-3, with D tentatively TRBD2 (5 bases). V gave up 4 bases and J gave up 3 bases, with 8 bases separating them. Germline CDR1 is SQVTM and CDR2 is ANQGSEA. The CDR3 is 12 amino acids.

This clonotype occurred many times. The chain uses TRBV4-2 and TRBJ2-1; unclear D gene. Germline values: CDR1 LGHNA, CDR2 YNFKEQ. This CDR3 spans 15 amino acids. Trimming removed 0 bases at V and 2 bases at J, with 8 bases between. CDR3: CASSQERNAYNEQFF. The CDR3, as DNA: TGTGCCAGCAGCCAAGAAAGGAATGCCTACAATGAGCAGTTCTTC.

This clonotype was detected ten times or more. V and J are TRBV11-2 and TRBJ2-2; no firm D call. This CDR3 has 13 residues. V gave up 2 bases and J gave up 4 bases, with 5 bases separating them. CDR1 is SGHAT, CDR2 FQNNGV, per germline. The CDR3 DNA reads TGTGCCAGCAGCTTACTCACCACCGGGGAGCTGTTTTTT. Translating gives CASSLLTTGELFF.